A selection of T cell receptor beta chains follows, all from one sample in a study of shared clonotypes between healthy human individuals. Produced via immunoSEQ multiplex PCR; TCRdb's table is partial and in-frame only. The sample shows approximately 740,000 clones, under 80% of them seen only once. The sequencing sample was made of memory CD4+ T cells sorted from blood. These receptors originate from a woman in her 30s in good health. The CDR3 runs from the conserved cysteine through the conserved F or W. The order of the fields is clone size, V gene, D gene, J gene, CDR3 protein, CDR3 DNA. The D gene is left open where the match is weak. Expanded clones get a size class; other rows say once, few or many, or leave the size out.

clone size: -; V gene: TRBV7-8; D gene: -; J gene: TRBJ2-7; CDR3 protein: CASSSNRLAYEQYF; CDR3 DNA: TGTGCCAGCAGCTCGAACAGGCTAGCCTACGAGCAGTACTTC
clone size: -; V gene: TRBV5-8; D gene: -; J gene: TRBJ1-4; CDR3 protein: CASSFNPSPEKLFF; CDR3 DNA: TGTGCCAGCAGCTTTAACCCAAGTCCAGAAAAACTGTTTTTT
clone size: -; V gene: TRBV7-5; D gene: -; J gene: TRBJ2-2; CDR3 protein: CVRSQSCPELNTGELFF; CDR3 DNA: TGTGTCAGAAGCCAATCGTGTCCGGAGTTGAACACCGGGGAGCTGTTTTTT
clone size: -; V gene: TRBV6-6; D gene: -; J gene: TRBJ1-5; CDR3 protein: CASSYGQANQPQHF; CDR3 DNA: TGTGCCAGCAGTTATGGGCAGGCGAATCAGCCCCAGCATTTT
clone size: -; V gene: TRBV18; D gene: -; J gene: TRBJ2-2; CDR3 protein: CASSPGISTGELFF; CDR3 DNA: TGTGCCAGCTCACCAGGGATAAGCACCGGGGAGCTGTTTTTT
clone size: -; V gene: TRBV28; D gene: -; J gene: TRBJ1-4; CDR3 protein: CASSVKAWEGKLFF; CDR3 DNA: TGTGCCAGCAGCGTAAAAGCTTGGGAAGGAAAACTGTTTTTT
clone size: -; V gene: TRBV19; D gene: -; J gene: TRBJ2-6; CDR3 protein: CASTGSTGANVLTF; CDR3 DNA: TGTGCCAGTACAGGTTCAACTGGGGCCAACGTCCTGACTTTC
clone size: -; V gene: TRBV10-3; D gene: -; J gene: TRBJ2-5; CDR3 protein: CAISGVGETQYF; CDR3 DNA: TGTGCCATCAGTGGGGTCGGAGAGACCCAGTACTTC
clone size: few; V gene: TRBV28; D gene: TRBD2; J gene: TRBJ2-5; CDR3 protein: CASSGQGSGVRTQYF; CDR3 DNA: TGTGCCAGCAGTGGGCAAGGTAGCGGGGTACGGACCCAGTACTTC
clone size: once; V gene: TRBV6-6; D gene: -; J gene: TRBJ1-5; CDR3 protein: CASSYKGYQPQHF; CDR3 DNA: TGTGCCAGCAGTTACAAGGGATACCAGCCCCAGCATTTT
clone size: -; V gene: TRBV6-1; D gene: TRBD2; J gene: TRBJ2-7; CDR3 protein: CASSYGLAGGPPYF; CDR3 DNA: TGTGCCAGCAGTTATGGACTAGCGGGAGGGCCGCCGTACTTC
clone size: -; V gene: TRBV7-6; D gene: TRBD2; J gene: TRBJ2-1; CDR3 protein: CASSLVGTSGTNEQFF; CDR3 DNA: TGTGCCAGCAGCTTAGTAGGGACTAGCGGGACGAATGAGCAGTTCTTC
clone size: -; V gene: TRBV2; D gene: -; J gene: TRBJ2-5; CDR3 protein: CASTGSGGETQYF; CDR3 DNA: TGTGCCAGCACCGGGAGTGGAGGAGAGACCCAGTACTTC
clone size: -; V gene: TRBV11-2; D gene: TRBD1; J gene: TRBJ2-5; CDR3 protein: CASSLWTGQETQYF; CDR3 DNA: TGTGCCAGCAGCCTCTGGACAGGGCAAGAGACCCAGTACTTC
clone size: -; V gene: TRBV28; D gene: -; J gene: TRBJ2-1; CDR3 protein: CASGPGVFYNEQFF; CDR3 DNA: TGTGCCAGCGGCCCGGGAGTATTTTACAATGAGCAGTTCTTC
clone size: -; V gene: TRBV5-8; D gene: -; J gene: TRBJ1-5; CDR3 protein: CASSLGTASDQPQHF; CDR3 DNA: TGTGCCAGCAGCTTGGGGACAGCGAGCGATCAGCCCCAGCATTTT
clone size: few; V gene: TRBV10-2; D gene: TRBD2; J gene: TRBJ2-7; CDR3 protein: CASKLSGSVNEQYF; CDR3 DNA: TGCGCCAGCAAACTGAGCGGGAGCGTCAACGAGCAGTACTTC
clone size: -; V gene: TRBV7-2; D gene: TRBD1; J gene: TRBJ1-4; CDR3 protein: CASSLMGQGSEKLFF; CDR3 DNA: TGTGCCAGCAGCTTAATGGGACAGGGGAGCGAAAAACTGTTTTTT
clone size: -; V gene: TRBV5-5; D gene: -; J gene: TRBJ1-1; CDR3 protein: CASSFGGSSNTEAFF; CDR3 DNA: TGTGCCAGCAGCTTCGGGGGTTCCTCGAACACTGAAGCTTTCTTT
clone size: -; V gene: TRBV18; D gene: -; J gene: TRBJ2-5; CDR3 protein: CASSPPSGVQETQYF; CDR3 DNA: TGTGCCAGCTCACCACCGTCGGGGGTCCAAGAGACCCAGTACTTC
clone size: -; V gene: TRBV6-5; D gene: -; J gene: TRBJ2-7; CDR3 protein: CASSYSSSLSYEQYF; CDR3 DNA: TGTGCCAGCAGTTACTCTAGTTCCCTCTCCTACGAGCAGTACTTC
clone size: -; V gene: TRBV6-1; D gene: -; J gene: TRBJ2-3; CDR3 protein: CASSSSPPDTQYF; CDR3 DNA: TGTGCCAGCAGCTCTTCCCCCCCCGATACGCAGTATTTT